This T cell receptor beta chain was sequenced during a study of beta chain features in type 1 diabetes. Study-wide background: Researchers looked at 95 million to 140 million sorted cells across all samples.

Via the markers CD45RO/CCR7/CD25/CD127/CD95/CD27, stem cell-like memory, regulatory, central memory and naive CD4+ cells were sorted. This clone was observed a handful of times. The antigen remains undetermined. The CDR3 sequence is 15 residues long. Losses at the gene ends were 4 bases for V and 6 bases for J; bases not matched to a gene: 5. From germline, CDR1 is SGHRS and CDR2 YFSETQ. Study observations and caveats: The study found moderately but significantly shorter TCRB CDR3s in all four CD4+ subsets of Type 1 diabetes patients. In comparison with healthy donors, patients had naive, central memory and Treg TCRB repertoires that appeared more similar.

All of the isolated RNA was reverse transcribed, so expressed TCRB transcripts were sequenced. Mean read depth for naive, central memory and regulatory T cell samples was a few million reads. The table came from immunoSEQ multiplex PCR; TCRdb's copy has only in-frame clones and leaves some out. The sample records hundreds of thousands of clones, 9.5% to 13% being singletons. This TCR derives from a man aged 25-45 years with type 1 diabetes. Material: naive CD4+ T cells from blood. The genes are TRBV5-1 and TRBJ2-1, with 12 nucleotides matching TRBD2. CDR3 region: CASSRRLAGVNEQFF. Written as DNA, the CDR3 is TGCGCCAGCAGCAGACGACTAGCGGGGGTCAATGAGCAGTTCTTC.